The entry below gives a single T cell receptor (beta chain) sequence along with its context. Its antigen remains unknown. This CDR3 region has 12 residues. Germline V gene sequence: CDR1 SGHRS, CDR2 YFSETQ. With 1 base removed from V and 3 bases from J, the gap between germline ends came to 4 bases. This sample is part of a study of cytomegalovirus exposure and HLA in healthy donors. The wider study: Earlier findings included about 120 million unique TCR beta sequences obtained from about 180 million T cells. Study findings and constraints: Among donors in an Asian-associated ancestry cluster, a later analysis reportedly found fewer N-insertions than the approximately 700-donor mean. For TCR beta chains, V- and J-gene trimming was later linked to a missense DCLRE1C variant. A later analysis found most CMV-associated TCR beta chains apparently HLA-restricted.

In the PCR, 60 Vbeta and 13 Jbeta primers were used. Assay: immunoSEQ multiplex PCR; the TCRdb copy retains only in-frame clones and omits some. The table lists about 190,000 clones, approximately 79% of them singletons. Sequenced material: PBMCs. This clonotype was obtained from a woman aged 18-29 years in good health and CMV-seronegative. The chain carries TRBV5-1 and TRBJ2-5; D is uncertain. CDR3 residues: CASSLSEETQYF. The CDR3 DNA is TGCGCCAGCAGCTTGTCTGAAGAGACCCAGTACTTC.